These 2 T cell receptor beta chains originate from one sample sequenced in a study of T cell responses to AZD1222 COVID-19 vaccine. Using immunoSEQ multiplex PCR, the repertoire was profiled, and TCRdb retains in-frame clones only, with some absent. Of under 150,000 clones listed, around nine tenths were seen once; the top ten hold under 3.5%. Sequencing used peripheral blood, obtained on day 0 of AZD1222 vaccination. Receptors originate from an adult in good health.

A note on this clone: The same CDR3 also results from other DNA sequences found in this sample. This chain uses TRBV9 with TRBJ1-4, with D uncertain. The CDR3 has 15 amino acids. From germline, CDR1 is SGDLS and CDR2 YYNGEE. Trimming shortened V by 0 bases and J by 0 bases, and 6 bases separated the two germline ends. Here the CDR3 reads CASSVDPTTNEKLFF. DNA for the CDR3: TGTGCCAGCAGCGTAGATCCAACAACTAATGAAAAACTGTTTTTT.

This clone has a single count. The rearrangement uses TRBV7-7 and TRBJ2-2; perhaps TRBD2 as D (6 bases). Trimming stripped 3 bases from V and 7 bases from J, with 9 bases between. CDR1 SSHAT and CDR2 FNYEAQ come from the germline V gene (reference sequence). This CDR3 has 13 residues. The CDR3 reads CASSFGTGGELFF. The CDR3 DNA reads TGTGCCAGCAGCTTCGGGACTGGCGGGGAGCTGTTTTTT.